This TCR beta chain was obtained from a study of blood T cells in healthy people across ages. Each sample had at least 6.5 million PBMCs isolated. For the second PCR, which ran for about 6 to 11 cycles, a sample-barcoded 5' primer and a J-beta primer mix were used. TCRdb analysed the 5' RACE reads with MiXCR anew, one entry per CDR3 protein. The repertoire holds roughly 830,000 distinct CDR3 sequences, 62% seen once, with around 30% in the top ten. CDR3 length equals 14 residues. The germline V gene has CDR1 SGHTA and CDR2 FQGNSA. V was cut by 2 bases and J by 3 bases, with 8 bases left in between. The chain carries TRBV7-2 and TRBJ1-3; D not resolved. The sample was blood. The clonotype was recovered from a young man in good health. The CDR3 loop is CASSLWAGGNTIYF. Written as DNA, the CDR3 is TGTGCCAGCAGCTTATGGGCAGGTGGAAACACCATATATTTT.